A single sample gave rise to the 6 T cell receptor beta chains below, sequenced in a study of OX40 agonist ivuxolimab in advanced cancers. Some clones are missing from TCRdb's copy, which holds only in-frame ones; the method was immunoSEQ multiplex PCR. This table holds about 110,000 clones, 75% to 95% found once. This specimen was CD4+ or CD8+ T cells sorted from blood, taken in a trial of the OX40 agonist ivuxolimab. The receptor set was obtained from an adult with an advanced solid tumor such as melanoma, head and neck, liver or kidney cancer.

V is TRBV6-5 and J is TRBJ1-6, with D uncertain. CDR3 size: 14 residues. In germline, CDR1 is MNHEY, CDR2 SVGAGI. V lost 4 bases and J lost 10, with 14 bases in between. DNA of the CDR3: TGTGCCAGCAGTTTACGGGGAGAGGAGTCACCCCTCCACTTT. Amino acid sequence: CASSLRGEESPLHF.

This sequence joins TRBV30 and TRBJ2-6, with D maybe TRBD1 (5 bases). This CDR3 has 15 residues. CDR1 and CDR2 from the germline V gene are GTSNPN and SVGIG (reference sequence). V lost 5 bases and J lost 0, with 11 bases in between. In DNA, the CDR3 is TGTGCCTGGGGTGACGGACACTCTGGGGCCAACGTCCTGACTTTC. Its protein product is CAWGDGHSGANVLTF.

The rearrangement uses TRBV6-1 and TRBJ2-7, with a possible D match to TRBD2 (5 bases). V was clipped by 3 bases and J by 1 base, with 10 bases between them. Germline assignment: CDR1 MNHNS and CDR2 SASEGT. CDR3 length: 14 residues. In DNA form, the CDR3 reads TGTGCCAGCAGTGACCCGGGAAATTCCTACGAGCAGTACTTC. It is translated as CASSDPGNSYEQYF.

The chain joins TRBV7-2 to TRBJ1-1, with D unclear. CDR3 length: 12 residues. V was trimmed by 3 bases and J by 4 bases, leaving 6 bases between them. Germline values: CDR1 SGHTA, CDR2 FQGNSA. The CDR3 nucleotides read TGTGCCAGCAGCTTTGGGAGCACTGAAGCTTTCTTT. Amino acids: CASSFGSTEAFF.

The chain couples TRBV30 to TRBJ2-5, with 9 bases that match TRBD2. This CDR3 spans 11 amino acids. V was clipped by 7 bases and J by 10 bases; unmatched bases: 7. CDR1 and CDR2 from the germline V gene are GTSNPN and SVGIG (reference sequence). In nucleotides, the CDR3 is TGTGCCTCCCAGCGGGGGGCGGGCCAGTACTTC. Encoded protein: CASQRGAGQYF.

This clone was detected only once. The chain couples TRBV5-1 to TRBJ2-5, with 9 bases aligning to TRBD1. J gave up 4 bases and V 4 bases, and 11 bases lay outside the gene matches. CDR3 size: 16 residues. CDR1 and CDR2 from the germline V gene are SGHRS and YFSETQ. The CDR3 nucleotides read TGCGCCAGCAGCCTCAGGACAGGGGAACTTGCAGAGACCCAGTACTTC. Translated, it gives CASSLRTGELAETQYF.